This T cell receptor beta chain emerged from a study of T cells expressing NK-cell markers (TCRdb year 2020). About the full investigation: In sorted CD3+CD56+NKG2C+, CD3+CD56+NKG2C- and CD3+CD56-NKG2C+ T-cell subsets from several donors, TCR beta-chain repertoires were profiled. Among the eight sequenced donors, seven were HCMV-seropositive and one was HCMV-seronegative. The study sequenced eight donors, all healthy volunteers chosen at random: three men and five women. Illumina HiSeq 2000/2500, MiSeq or NextSeq was used to sequence libraries as 2 x 150 bp reads. Study-wide findings and limitations: Those dominant clonotypes were again the most abundant among CD3+CD56-NKG2C+ cells in a few donors, at 28.3-60.1%. It remained unclear whether the expanded NKG2C-expressing T cell clones were specific for HCMV antigens. For roughly 6 donors, the dominant CD3+CD56+NKG2C+ clonotypes were among the top 10 CD8+ clonotypes and accounted for roughly 1.0-8% of CD8+ T cells.

HCMV-specific IgG was detected in serum with a commercial ELISA kit to determine HCMV serostatus. Ficoll density gradient centrifugation was used to isolate peripheral blood mononuclear cells from blood. From the cysteine through the phenylalanine, the CDR3 covers 16 amino acids. No DNA is given. Concerning this clonotype: Its specific antigen is unknown.

Sequencing used an Illumina HiSeq 2000. TCR beta cDNA libraries were made by 5'RACE template switching that added a universal primer site and unique molecular identifiers. Priming for cDNA synthesis came from the TCR beta constant segment, and two successive PCR amplification steps followed. Per the original workflow: Reads were demultiplexed and grouped by UMI with MIGEC, and clonotypes were assembled and quantified with MiTCR. To remove erroneous sequences, TCR cDNA sequences were retained only when supported by two or more reads. The tcR package was used for downstream repertoire analysis, with clonotypes matched between fractions based on CDR3 nucleotide sequence plus V segment. VDJmatch was used to annotate antigen specificity against VDJdb, with one amino acid substitution in CDR3 allowed. TCRdb reprocessed the reads and assigns one entry to each CDR3 protein sequence, leaving out DNA. The V and J calls reflect TCRdb's pipeline rather than the authors' work. This sample's table has entries for about 540,000 distinct CDR3 sequences. The ten largest clones capture less than 4.5% of the sample.

This TCR came from a man between 18 and 35 years old in good health. Donor details come from another sample of the same person, matched by shared clones. The rearranged segments are TRBV12-3 or TRBV12-4 and TRBJ1-5; the D call of TRBD1 rests on TCRdb alone, since no DNA is present to check it. The sample taken for sequencing was blood T cells: a sorted CD56 or NKG2C T cell subset, CD4+ or CD8+ T cells, or bulk PBMC T cells (not recorded which). The CDR3 sequence is CASSGRRGGGNQPQHF.